A single sample gave rise to the 21 T cell receptor beta chains below, sequenced in a study of regulatory T cells in long-lasting Graves disease. Building the TCR beta libraries relied on iRepertoire HTBI primers, and CDR3 regions underwent Arm-PCR. Each CDR3 protein gets one entry after TCRdb re-called the multiplex PCR reads with MiXCR. The table shows about 470,000 distinct CDR3 sequences, with about 22% occurring only once. As to time point: persistent/refractory GD, antithyroid drugs over 5 years with positive TRAb. After RNA was extracted from PBMCs, the TCR library was made from it. The source material was peripheral blood mononuclear cells (PBMCs), sampled when the disease was refractory, from a patient treated with antithyroid drugs. These receptors were taken from a female donor with Graves disease.

A remark on this clonotype: A read error is possible here, since a much larger clone lies one base away. V and J are TRBV6-1 and TRBJ2-7; no clear D. The CDR3 runs 14 residues. Germline V gene data show CDR1 as MNHNS and CDR2 as SASEGT. Trimming left V 5 bases short and J 0 bases short, with 11 bases between. CDR3 amino acids: CASSPLGISYEQYF. CDR3 DNA sequence: TGTGCCAGCAGTCCCCTGGGGATCTCCTACGAGCAGTACTTC.

This clonotype was picked up many times. Written as DNA, the CDR3 is TGTGCCAGCGGGGGAGGGGTCAGGGGTAATGAAAAACTGTTTTTT. Translating it yields CASGGGVRGNEKLFF. This rearrangement joins TRBV28 to TRBJ1-4; perhaps TRBD1 as D (6 bases). CDR1 is MDHEN, CDR2 SYDVKM, per germline. The CDR3 length is 15 residues. V was pared by 8 bases and J by 4 bases, with 17 bases between.

This clonotype showed up just a few times. The chain is built from TRBV11-3 and TRBJ2-7; perhaps TRBD2 as D (6 bases). This CDR3 region has 16 residues. V was pared by 1 base and J by 3 bases, with 16 bases between. CDR1 and CDR2 (germline): SGHNT, YENEEA. The chain's CDR3 is CASSLVSGSGDYEQYF. CDR3 DNA sequence: TGTGCCAGCAGCTTAGTTTCCGGGAGTGGGGACTACGAGCAGTACTTC.

The genes are TRBV5-1 and TRBJ2-2, with D possibly TRBD2 on 6 matching bases. V shed 4 bases and J shed 1 base, with 11 bases lying between them. This CDR3 contains 15 residues. Per the germline V gene, CDR1 is SGHRS and CDR2 is YFSETQ. The CDR3 loop is CASSRRDLNTGELFF. In DNA, the CDR3 is TGCGCCAGCAGCCGGAGGGACCTGAACACCGGGGAGCTGTTTTTT. Drawing the rest from reference TRBV5-1 and TRBJ2-2, the complete variable domain is KAGVTQTPRYLIKTRGQQVTLSCSPISGHRSVSWYQQTPGQGLQFLFEYFSETQRNKGNFPGRFSGRQFSNSRSEMNVSTLELGDSALYLCASSRRDLNTGELFFGEGSRLTVL.

The genes are TRBV29-1 and TRBJ1-3, with 7 bases identical to TRBD1. The CDR3 spans 17 residues. J gave up 4 bases and V 0 bases, and 12 bases lay outside the gene matches. Germline CDR1 SQVTM, CDR2 ANQGSEA. This chain's CDR3 is CSVEDRRQGVIGNTIYF. Written as DNA, the CDR3 is TGCAGCGTTGAAGATCGAAGGCAGGGGGTAATCGGAAACACCATATATTTT.

This clonotype was detected only a few times. V usage is TRBV25-1 and J usage is TRBJ2-1; 12 bases match TRBD2. Looked up from germline, CDR1 is MGHDK and CDR2 is SYGVNS. With V trimmed by 5 bases and J by 6 bases, 11 bases remained unmatched. The CDR3 runs 17 residues. In DNA form, the CDR3 reads TGTGCCAGCAGTCGGGGGTGGACTAGCGGGATGTTCAATGAGCAGTTCTTC. It codes for CASSRGWTSGMFNEQFF.

Many counts were recorded for this clonotype. The chain couples TRBV6-1 to TRBJ1-5; a weak D match, TRBD1 (5 bases). CDR1 is MNHNS and CDR2 is SASEGT in the germline V gene. The CDR3 has 16 residues. Trimming took 6 bases from V and 2 from J, leaving 17 bases between them. DNA of the CDR3: TGTGCCAGCAGGCCAAAGACAAGGGGCGGCAATCAGCCCCAGCATTTT. It specifies CASRPKTRGGNQPQHF.

This clonotype was seen only a few times. A junction end diverges from the germline sequence, so it may reflect a read error. The chain employs TRBV30 and TRBJ1-1, with D maybe TRBD1 (5 bases). The CDR3 is made up of 13 amino acids. Germline CDR1 is GTSNPN and CDR2 is SVGIG (reference sequence). The CDR3 DNA follows: TGTGCCTGGAGTGCCAACATGGACACTGAGGCTTTCTTT. Translating gives CAWSANMDTEAFF.

The table lists this clonotype with many counts. J is TRBJ2-4 and V is TRBV6-2 or TRBV6-3; D perhaps matches TRBD1 (6 bases). This CDR3 comprises 14 residues. The V gene's germline CDR1 is MNHEY and CDR2 SVGEGT. The ends were cut back, 1 base at V and 7 bases at J, with 11 bases in the middle. The CDR3 region is CASSYLGARNIQYF. For the CDR3, the DNA is TGTGCCAGCAGTTACTTGGGGGCTCGGAACATTCAGTACTTC.

This clonotype was picked up a small number of times. V is TRBV12-3 or TRBV12-4 and J is TRBJ1-5; no firm D call. The CDR3 is 13 amino acids. V dropped 2 bases and J dropped 5 bases, with 7 bases sitting between them. The CDR3 here is CASSLMGYQPQHF. DNA for the CDR3: TGTGCCAGCAGTTTAATGGGTTATCAGCCCCAGCATTTT.

This clonotype was detected only a few times. A much larger clone lies one base from this, so it may be a read error. The chain joins TRBV28 to TRBJ1-5; D is undetermined. The germline gives CDR1 MDHEN, CDR2 SYDVKM. The CDR3 spans 13 residues. The V gene lost 5 bases and the J gene lost 6 bases, with 11 bases spanning the gap. CDR3 protein: CASSMPDGQPQHF. CDR3 DNA: TGTGCCAGCAGTATGCCGGACGGTCAGCCCCAGCATTTT.

This rearrangement joins TRBV11-3 to TRBJ1-4; D unresolved. Per germline, CDR1 SGHNT and CDR2 YENEEA. Trimming stripped 5 bases from V and 0 bases from J, with 16 bases between. The CDR3 is made up of 17 amino acids. The CDR3 region is CASSPSWGDATNEKLFF. DNA for the CDR3: TGTGCCAGCAGCCCATCCTGGGGTGACGCAACTAATGAAAAACTGTTTTTT.

The sample holds a few counts of this clonotype. J is TRBJ1-2 and V is TRBV9; D is possibly TRBD1 (5 bases). CDR3 size: 13 residues. Germline CDR1 reads SGDLS; CDR2 reads YYNGEE. V was pared by 4 bases and J by 7 bases, with 14 bases between. The CDR3 loop reads CASSITGTGGYTF. For the CDR3, the DNA is TGTGCCAGCAGCATTACCGGGACGGGTGGCTACACCTTC. The full variable domain, completed using reference TRBV9 and TRBJ1-2, is DSGVTQTPKHLITATGQRVTLRCSPRSGDLSVYWYQQSLDQGLQFLIQYYNGEERAKGNILERFSAQQFPDLHSELNLSSLELGDSALYFCASSITGTGGYTFGSGTRLTVV.

On this clonotype itself: This likely traces to a read error, being one base from a far larger clone. The chain couples TRBV6-2 or TRBV6-3 to TRBJ2-7, with D maybe TRBD1 (5 bases). Germline CDR1 MNHEY, CDR2 SVGEGT. The CDR3 length is 14 residues. The CDR3 loop reads CAGSIQTVSYEQYF. DNA of the CDR3: TGTGCCGGCAGTATCCAGACAGTCTCCTACGAGCAGTACTTC.

In the case of this clonotype: This probably arose from a read error, given a far larger clone one base away. The chain couples TRBV7-2 to TRBJ2-5; the D gene could be TRBD1 or TRBD2 (5 bases each). Germline loops: CDR1 SGHTA, CDR2 FQGNSA. CDR3 length: 12 residues. The CDR3, as DNA: TGTGCCGGCAGCGGCTCAGGGGAGACCCAGTACTTC. This codes for CAGSGSGETQYF. Based on the CDR3 plus reference TRBV7-2 and TRBJ2-5, the full variable domain is GAGVSQSPSNKVTEKGKDVELRCDPISGHTALYWYRQSLGQGLEFLIYFQGNSAPDKSGLPSDRFSAERTGGSVSTLTIQRTQQEDSAVYLCAGSGSGETQYFGPGTRLLVL.

This chain joins TRBV5-1 and TRBJ1-1; TRBD1 matches 10 bases. The CDR3 is 17 residues long. The V gene's germline CDR1 is SGHRS and CDR2 YFSETQ. The ends lost 5 bases at V and 4 bases at J; junction bases unmatched: 14. As DNA, the CDR3 is TGCGCCAGCAGTTCCGGACAGGGGGGGAACCTCGTCACTGAAGCTTTCTTT. Its translation: CASSSGQGGNLVTEAFF.

V gene TRBV20-1 combines with J gene TRBJ1-4, with D perhaps TRBD1 (5 bases). This CDR3 has 14 amino acids. The germline V and J ends were trimmed by 3 bases and 4 bases, with 12 bases remaining between them. Germline-derived CDR1 and CDR2 are DFQATT and SNEGSKA (reference sequence). CDR3 residues: CSASPDRSNEKLFF. CDR3 coding DNA: TGCAGTGCTAGTCCTGACAGAAGTAATGAAAAACTGTTTTTT.

This clonotype was seen a handful of times. The V call is TRBV24-1, the J call TRBJ1-1; TRBD1 might be the D (5 bases). CDR3 length equals 13 residues. Looked up from germline, CDR1 is KGHDR and CDR2 is SFDVKD. V lost 1 base, J lost 5 bases, and 7 bases lay in between. CDR3 sequence (DNA): TGTGCCACCAGTGATTTTTGGGGGACTGAAGCTTTCTTT. As protein: CATSDFWGTEAFF.

J is TRBJ1-1 and V is TRBV3-1; D may be TRBD1 (6 bases). The CDR3 loop spans 15 amino acids. Germline CDR1 and CDR2: LGHDT and YNNKEL (reference sequence). The V and J ends lost 4 bases and 1 base respectively, with 13 bases between them. CDR3 residues: CASSLPGTTNTEAFF. CDR3 sequence (DNA): TGTGCCAGCAGCCTTCCCGGGACAACGAACACTGAAGCTTTCTTT.

This clonotype was seen ten or more times. The chain recombines TRBV2 with TRBJ1-1; a weak D match, TRBD1 (6 bases). The V end lost 7 bases, the J end lost 2 bases, and 11 bases lay between the germline ends. This CDR3 is 13 amino acids long. Germline V gives CDR1 SNHLY, CDR2 FYNNEI. In nucleotides, the CDR3 is TGTGCCAGCACCCAGACAGGAAACACTGAAGCTTTCTTT. It encodes CASTQTGNTEAFF.

To note about this clonotype: This may be a read error, as it is one base from a much larger clone. The chain combines TRBV28 with TRBJ1-2; 7 bases map to TRBD1. Trimming cost V 6 bases and J 5 bases; bases outside gene matches: 18. The CDR3 runs to 17 residues. The germline V gene encodes CDR1 MDHEN and CDR2 SYDVKM. The CDR3 sequence is CASSSPLRQGERYGYTF. DNA of the CDR3: TGTGCCAGCAGCTCACCCCTCCGACAGGGCGAGAGGTATGGCTACACCTTC.